The clone carrying this TCR beta chain was recorded once. Its specificity is not known. The data derive from a study of OX40 agonist ivuxolimab in advanced cancers. For the study at large: Age averaged around 60 years (range roughly 23 to 90), and around 78% were male.

Study-wide results and caveats: By week 6 at 0.1 to 3.0 mg/kg, blood CD4+ and CD8+ T cells had expanded clonally. CD4+ T cells averaged fewer expanded clones than CD8+ T cells.

Here immunoSEQ multiplex PCR was the method, and the copy in TCRdb shows in-frame clones only, minus some. The repertoire has roughly 89,000 clones, about 90% of them found once; the top ten carry approximately 7.4%. CDR3 size: 14 residues. Germline-derived CDR1 and CDR2 are MNHNS and SASEGT. Trimming took 5 bases from V and 6 from J; bases not matched to a gene: 6. This sequence was found in an adult with an advanced solid tumor such as melanoma, head and neck, liver or kidney cancer. The V gene is TRBV6-1, the J gene TRBJ2-2; 7 nucleotides agree with TRBD2. Sequenced material: CD4+ or CD8+ T cells sorted from blood, taken in a trial of the OX40 agonist ivuxolimab. CDR3 sequence reads: CASSPGGVPGELFF. DNA of the CDR3: TGTGCCAGCAGTCCTGGGGGGGTTCCCGGGGAGCTGTTTTTT.